Sequencing of this T cell receptor (beta chain) was carried out in a study of T-cell reconstitution after alpha-beta-depleted transplantation in children. Between the trimmed V and J ends, which lost 6 bases and 6 bases, there was a span of 14 bases. This CDR3 region has 13 residues. Per germline, CDR1 SQVTM and CDR2 ANQGSEA. Preparation of the TCRbeta library involved a method that used unique molecular identifiers. TCRdb analysed the PCR reads with MiXCR anew, one entry per CDR3 protein. The sample holds more than 200,000 distinct CDR3 sequences, about 25% seen once. J is TRBJ2-2 and V is TRBV29-1; D may be TRBD1 or TRBD2 (6 bases each). The sequence came from a girl aged 2-10 years with Fanconi anemia, due to receive a stem cell transplant. Sequenced material: PBMCs, taken before TCRalphabeta/CD19-depleted stem cell transplant. CDR3 region: CSVGGRGAGELFF. As DNA, the CDR3 is TGCAGCGTGGGAGGAAGGGGGGCCGGGGAGCTGTTTTTT.